This section outlines one T cell receptor (beta chain) sequence together with its context. This sample stems from a study of shared clonotypes between healthy human individuals. Study summary: For every donor, three CD4 naive, three CD4 memory, two CD8 naive and one CD8 memory plates were used.

TCRdb's copy holds only in-frame clones and misses some; the assay was immunoSEQ multiplex PCR. The repertoire has 190,000 or so clones, 90% to 95% of them found once; the top ten carry 0.067%. Subsets obtained from CD4+ cells comprised CD45RA+ naive and CD45RA-negative memory cells. This CDR3 is built from 13 residues. The V and J ends lost 6 bases and 8 bases respectively, with 16 bases between them. Germline V gives CDR1 SEHNR, CDR2 FQNEAQ (reference sequence). This sequence joins TRBV7-9 and TRBJ1-2; D is ambiguous. This sequence originates from a woman between 25 and 40 years old in good health. Sequences were obtained from naive CD4+ T cells sorted from blood. Subset given: CD45RA+ positively selected. The CDR3 here is CASSAEDWVGYTF. Written as DNA, the CDR3 is TGTGCCAGCAGTGCCGAGGACTGGGTCGGCTACACCTTC.